This TCR beta chain was identified during a study of OX40 agonist ivuxolimab in advanced cancers. Study-level information: Clinicians treated patients with ivuxolimab, an agonistic anti-OX40 (CD134) antibody.

Sequenced by immunoSEQ multiplex PCR; TCRdb stores in-frame clones only, minus some. The sample yields tens of thousands of clones, 75% to 85% seen once. The material was CD4+ or CD8+ T cells sorted from blood, obtained in a trial of the OX40 agonist ivuxolimab. This sequence was found in an adult with an advanced solid tumor such as melanoma, head and neck, liver or kidney cancer.

The CDR3 coding sequence is TGTGCCACCAGCAGAGGTTGGAGCGACCTATCCTACGAGCAGTACTTC. Amino acids: CATSRGWSDLSYEQYF. The chain couples TRBV15 to TRBJ2-7, with D hard to call. CDR3 length: 16 residues. CDR1 and CDR2 (germline): LNHNV, YYDKDF (reference sequence). V was cut by 1 base and J by 1 base, with 14 bases left in between.